This record covers a single T cell receptor (beta chain). This entry is derived from a study of blood T cell repertoires in COVID-19. Study information: The cDNA or gDNA used as material had been derived from T cells, B-cell-depleted T cells, or PBMCs.

The cohort comprised adults aged about 18 to 90 years residing in 20 to 30 US areas. Sequencing used immunoSEQ multiplex PCR; TCRdb keeps in-frame clones, though not all of them. Of 190,000 or so clones listed, roughly 83% are singletons. Trimming cost V 4 bases and J 1 base; bases outside gene matches: 7. CDR3 length: 15 residues. Germline V gives CDR1 MDHEN, CDR2 SYDVKM. The rearrangement joins TRBV28 to TRBJ2-7; 7 bases align to TRBD1. The sequenced sample consisted of PBMCs or T cells enriched from blood (not recorded which). The TCR sequence derives from a woman aged 25-40 years who had recovered from COVID-19. In nucleotides, the CDR3 is TGTGCCAGCAGTTCCGGGACAGCAGGATCCTACGAGCAGTACTTC. Its protein product is CASSSGTAGSYEQYF.